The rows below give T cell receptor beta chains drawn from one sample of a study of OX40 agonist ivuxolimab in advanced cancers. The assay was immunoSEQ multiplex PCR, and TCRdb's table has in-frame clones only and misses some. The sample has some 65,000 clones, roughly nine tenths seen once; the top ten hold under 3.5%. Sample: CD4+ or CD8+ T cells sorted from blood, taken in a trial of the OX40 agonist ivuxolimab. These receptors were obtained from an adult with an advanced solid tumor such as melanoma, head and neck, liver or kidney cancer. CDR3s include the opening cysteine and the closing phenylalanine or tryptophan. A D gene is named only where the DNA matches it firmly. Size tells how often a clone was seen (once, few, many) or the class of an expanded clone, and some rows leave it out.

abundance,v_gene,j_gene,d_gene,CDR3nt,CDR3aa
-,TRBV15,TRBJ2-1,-,TGTGCCACCAGCGGGGGAGCGGTTACCTACAATGAGCAGTTCTTC,CATSGGAVTYNEQFF
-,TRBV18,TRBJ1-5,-,TGTGCCAGCTCACCAGGGCAGGCCAATCAGCCCCAGCATTTT,CASSPGQANQPQHF
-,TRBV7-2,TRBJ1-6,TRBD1,TGTGCCAGCAGCTTAGAAGGGGGACAGGGGAATTCACCCCTCCACTTT,CASSLEGGQGNSPLHF
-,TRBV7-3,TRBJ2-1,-,TGTGCCAGCAGCTTAAGCGTTTCGGGATTAGGCTACAATGAGCAGTTCTTC,CASSLSVSGLGYNEQFF
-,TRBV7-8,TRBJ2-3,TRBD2,TGTGCCAGCAGCTCCACCCAGCGGGAGACGCAGTATTTT,CASSSTQRETQYF
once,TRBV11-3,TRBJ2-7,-,TGTGCCAGCAGCTTAGAGGCTAGATTCTACGAGCAGTACTTC,CASSLEARFYEQYF
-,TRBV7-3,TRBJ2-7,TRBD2,TGTGCCAGCAGCCCACGTGGACTAGCGGGGGCGTACGAGCAGTACTTC,CASSPRGLAGAYEQYF
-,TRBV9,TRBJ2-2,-,TGTGCCAGCAGCGTAAGGGGTGTCGGCGGGGAGCTGTTTTTT,CASSVRGVGGELFF
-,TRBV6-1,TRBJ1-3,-,TGTGCCAGCGGCAGGAAACCCTCTGGAAACACCATATATTTT,CASGRKPSGNTIYF
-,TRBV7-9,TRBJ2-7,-,TGTGCCAGCAGCCCAGGGACGGACTCCTACGAGCAGTACTTC,CASSPGTDSYEQYF
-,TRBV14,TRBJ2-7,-,TGTGCCAGCAGCCACCGACTAAACGAGCAGTACTTC,CASSHRLNEQYF
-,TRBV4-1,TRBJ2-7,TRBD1,TGCGCCAGCAGCTCCCGGGACAGTTACCTCTACGAGCAGTACTTC,CASSSRDSYLYEQYF
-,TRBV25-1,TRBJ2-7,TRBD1,TGTGCCAGCAGTGAATTAGGGCAGGGGGCGAAGTACGAGCAGTACTTC,CASSELGQGAKYEQYF
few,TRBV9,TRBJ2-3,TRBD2,TGTGCCAGCAGCCCCGCGCCAGGTGGGAGGGGAGATACGCAGTATTTT,CASSPAPGGRGDTQYF
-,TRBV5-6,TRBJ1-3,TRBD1,TGTGCCAGCAGCTTATTAAGGGGGCTCCTCTCTGGAAACACCATATATTTT,CASSLLRGLLSGNTIYF
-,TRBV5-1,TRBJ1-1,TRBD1,TGCGCCAGCAGCTTGGGGACAGGGGGGAACACTGAAGCTTTCTTT,CASSLGTGGNTEAFF
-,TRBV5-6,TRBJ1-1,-,TGTGCCAGCAGCGCCCGGAGAGCCGCCACTGAAGCTTTCTTT,CASSARRAATEAFF
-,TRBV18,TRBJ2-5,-,TGTGCCAGCTCACGGGAGACAGGTCCGGAGACCCAGTACTTC,CASSRETGPETQYF
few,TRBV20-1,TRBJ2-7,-,TGCAGTGCAATACTAGGCTACGAGCAGTACTTC,CSAILGYEQYF
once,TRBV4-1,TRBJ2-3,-,TGCGCCAGCAGCCGAGGAAGCACGGACACAGATACGCAGTATTTT,CASSRGSTDTDTQYF
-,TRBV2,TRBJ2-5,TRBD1,TGTGCCAGCAGTACAGGACAGGGGGCTGCGGAGACCCAGTACTTC,CASSTGQGAAETQYF
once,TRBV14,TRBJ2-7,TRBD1,TGTGCCAGCAGCCCGGGACAGGGCTACTCCTACGAGCAGTACTTC,CASSPGQGYSYEQYF
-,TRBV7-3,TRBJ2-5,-,TGTGCCAGCAGCTTCCAGGACGGGGCCGAGACCCAGTACTTC,CASSFQDGAETQYF